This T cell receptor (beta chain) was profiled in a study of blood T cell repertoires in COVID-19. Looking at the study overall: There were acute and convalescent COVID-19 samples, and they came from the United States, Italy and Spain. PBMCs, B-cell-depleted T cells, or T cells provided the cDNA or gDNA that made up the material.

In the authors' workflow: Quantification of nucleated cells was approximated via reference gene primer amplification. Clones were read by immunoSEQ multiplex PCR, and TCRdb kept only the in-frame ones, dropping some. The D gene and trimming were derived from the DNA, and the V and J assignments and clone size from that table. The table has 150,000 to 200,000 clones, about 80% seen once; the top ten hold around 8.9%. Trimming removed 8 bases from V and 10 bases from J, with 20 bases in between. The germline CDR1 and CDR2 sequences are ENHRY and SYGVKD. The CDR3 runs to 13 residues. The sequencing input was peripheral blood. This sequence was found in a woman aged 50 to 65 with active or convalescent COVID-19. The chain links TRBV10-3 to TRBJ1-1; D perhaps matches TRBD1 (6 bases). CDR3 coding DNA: TGTGCCATCCGCCCCGAGGGTAGGGGGACAGCTTTCTTT. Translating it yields CAIRPEGRGTAFF.